The 11 T cell receptor beta chains below come from one sample, sequenced in a study of T cell therapy after organ transplantation. Sequenced by immunoSEQ multiplex PCR; TCRdb stores in-frame clones only, minus some. The table shows roughly 15,000 clones, with over 75% occurring only once. These receptors have no known antigen. Time point noted: 20-29 weeks after completion of therapy. The sample was CD8+ T cells from blood, taken after autologous CMV-specific T cell therapy. Receptors were obtained from a human patient who had received a solid organ transplant and had CMV disease. Some T cells could come from the graft donor.

Remarks on this clone: One end of the junction fails to match germline, which may point to a read error. The chain couples TRBV29-1 to TRBJ1-1; no reliable D call. CDR3 length equals 11 residues. Per the germline V gene, CDR1 is SQVTM and CDR2 is ANQGSEA. CDR3: CSVEANTEAFF. CDR3 DNA sequence: TGCAGCGTGGAAGCAAACACTGAAGCTTTCTTT.

This chain links TRBV6-8 with TRBJ2-7, with D perhaps assigned TRBD1 or TRBD2 (5 bases each). CDR1 and CDR2 from the germline V gene are MNHGY and SAAAGT. V gave up 4 bases and J gave up 0 bases, with 25 bases separating them. The CDR3 is 19 amino acids. CDR3 nucleotide sequence: TGTGCCAGCAGTTGCGACATGGATCCTAGGGACCGGAGCTCCTACGAGCAGTACTTC. As protein: CASSCDMDPRDRSSYEQYF.

This chain uses TRBV7-9 with TRBJ2-7; D ambiguous. Germline values: CDR1 SEHNR, CDR2 FQNEAQ (reference sequence). The CDR3 spans 13 residues. Trimming took 0 bases from V and 1 from J, leaving 4 bases between them. The CDR3 loop is CASSLADSYEQYF. DNA for the CDR3: TGTGCCAGCAGCTTAGCGGATTCCTACGAGCAGTACTTC.

The chain carries TRBV6-6 and TRBJ2-1; D not resolved. V was trimmed by 4 bases and J by 3 bases, leaving 13 bases between them. Germline assignment: CDR1 MNHNY and CDR2 SVGAGI (reference sequence). The CDR3 is made up of 15 amino acids. The CDR3 DNA sequence: TGTGCCAGCAGTTTGGGCAGGAATATCTACAATGAGCAGTTCTTC. Its translation: CASSLGRNIYNEQFF.

The chain carries TRBV5-1 and TRBJ2-3; the D is unclear. This CDR3 contains 12 residues. With 4 bases removed from V and 9 bases from J, the gap between germline ends came to 12 bases. From germline, CDR1 is SGHRS and CDR2 YFSETQ. As DNA, the CDR3 is TGCGCCAGCAGCCCGGATTCGGTGACGCAGTATTTT. Translated: CASSPDSVTQYF.

The V call is TRBV6-1, the J call TRBJ2-5; D unclear. The CDR3 has 16 amino acids. Germline assignment: CDR1 MNHNS and CDR2 SASEGT. Deletions cut 3 bases from V and 4 bases from J, with 18 bases between. The CDR3 region is CASSESPSASGETQYF. For the CDR3, the DNA is TGTGCCAGCAGTGAGAGTCCCTCCGCTTCGGGAGAGACCCAGTACTTC.

The chain is built from TRBV2 and TRBJ1-2; the D gene is possibly TRBD1 (6 bases). V was cut by 6 bases and J by 7 bases, with 15 bases left in between. CDR1 SNHLY and CDR2 FYNNEI come from the germline V gene. The CDR3 sequence is 13 residues long. CDR3 sequence (DNA): TGTGCCAGCAGGGAACAGGGAGGGGGTGGCTACACCTTC. Protein: CASREQGGGGYTF.

This clone was seen only once. V and J are TRBV11-3 and TRBJ2-2; D gene ambiguous. There are 14 residues in the CDR3. Germline V gene data show CDR1 as SGHNT and CDR2 as YENEEA. Trimming stripped 2 bases from V and 7 bases from J, with 11 bases between. CDR3 nucleotides: TGTGCCAGCAGCTTATCGCTTTGGAACGGGGAGCTGTTTTTT. This gives the protein CASSLSLWNGELFF.

The chain has TRBV19 and TRBJ1-1; D might be TRBD1 (5 bases). The length of the CDR3 is 14 residues. Deletions cut 0 bases from V and 6 bases from J, with 11 bases between. Germline V gene sequence: CDR1 LNHDA, CDR2 SQIVND (reference sequence). This CDR3 is CASSIDRRGSEAFF. CDR3 DNA sequence: TGTGCCAGTAGTATAGATCGGCGGGGCTCTGAAGCTTTCTTT.

This clone came up a few times. The genes are TRBV5-1 and TRBJ2-7; possibly TRBD1 for D (5 bases). CDR3 size: 14 residues. V shed 4 bases and J shed 3 bases, with 14 bases lying between them. In germline, CDR1 is SGHRS, CDR2 YFSETQ. The CDR3 is CASSAGHIGYEQYF. CDR3 nucleotide sequence: TGCGCCAGCAGCGCAGGACATATCGGCTACGAGCAGTACTTC.

In its sample, this clone was seen once. This chain connects TRBV19 to TRBJ2-1, with D uncertain. V shed 1 base and J shed 8 bases, with 12 bases lying between them. CDR1 and CDR2 (germline): LNHDA, SQIVND (reference sequence). This CDR3 has 14 residues. In DNA form, the CDR3 reads TGTGCCAGTAGTATAGGGGATAAGAAGTATGAGCAGTTCTTC. As protein: CASSIGDKKYEQFF.